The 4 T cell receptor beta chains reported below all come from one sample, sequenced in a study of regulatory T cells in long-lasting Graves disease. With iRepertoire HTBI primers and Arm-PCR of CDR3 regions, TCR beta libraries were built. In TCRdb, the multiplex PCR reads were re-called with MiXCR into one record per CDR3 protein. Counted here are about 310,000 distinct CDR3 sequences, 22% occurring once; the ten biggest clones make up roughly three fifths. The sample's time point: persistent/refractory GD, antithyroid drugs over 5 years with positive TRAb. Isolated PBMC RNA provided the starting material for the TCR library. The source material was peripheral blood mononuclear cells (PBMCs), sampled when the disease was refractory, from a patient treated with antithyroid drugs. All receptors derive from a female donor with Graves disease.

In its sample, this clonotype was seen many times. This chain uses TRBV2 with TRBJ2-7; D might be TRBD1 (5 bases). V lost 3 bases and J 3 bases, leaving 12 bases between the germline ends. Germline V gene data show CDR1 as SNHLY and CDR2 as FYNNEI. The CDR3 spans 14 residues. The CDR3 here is CASSEVRQFYEQYF. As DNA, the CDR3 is TGTGCCAGCAGTGAGGTACGACAGTTCTACGAGCAGTACTTC.

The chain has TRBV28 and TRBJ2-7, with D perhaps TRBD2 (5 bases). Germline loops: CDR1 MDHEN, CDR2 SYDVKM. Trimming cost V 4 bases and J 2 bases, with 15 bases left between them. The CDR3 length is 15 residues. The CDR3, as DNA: TGTGCCAGCAGTTACTCGAATTCTAGCCCCTACGAGCAGTACTTC. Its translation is CASSYSNSSPYEQYF.

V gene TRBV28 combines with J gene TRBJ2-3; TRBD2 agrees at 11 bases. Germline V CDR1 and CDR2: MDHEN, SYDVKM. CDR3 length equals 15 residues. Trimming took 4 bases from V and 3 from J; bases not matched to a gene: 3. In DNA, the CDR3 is TGTGCCAGCAGTTCTAGCGGGAGGTTTACAGATACGCAGTATTTT. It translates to CASSSSGRFTDTQYF.

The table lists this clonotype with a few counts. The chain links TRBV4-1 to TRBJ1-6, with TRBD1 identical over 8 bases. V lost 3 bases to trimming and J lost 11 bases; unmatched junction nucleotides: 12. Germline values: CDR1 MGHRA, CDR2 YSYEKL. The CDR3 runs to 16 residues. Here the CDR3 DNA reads TGCGCCAGCAGCCAGTCCCTAGGGACAGGACGAACACCCCTCCACTTT. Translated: CASSQSLGTGRTPLHF.